The clone carrying this TCR beta chain was detected only a few times. As yet, its antigen is unknown. Preparation of TCR beta libraries was done by quantitative 5'-RACE with molecular barcodes. MiXCR, applied by TCRdb to the 5' RACE reads, yields one record per CDR3 protein. Here the sample spans approximately 220,000 distinct CDR3 sequences, 15% to 20% being singletons. The data were taken from a study of CD8 T cells in ankylosing spondylitis. Whole-study findings and limits: Eight highly homologous variants formed a TCR beta motif that appeared characteristic of ankylosing spondylitis blood. The clones that were linked to disease were reported to be significantly enriched in matched synovial fluid samples from ankylosing spondylitis patients. Disease-linked clones were CD8+ and relatively rare in peripheral blood.

The clonotype comes from a male donor with ankylosing spondylitis. The sequenced material came from blood, either unsorted or a sorted T cell fraction (not recorded which).

CDR3 amino acids: CATSRTGNTEAFF. The CDR3 DNA reads as TGTGCCACCAGTAGGACAGGGAATACTGAAGCTTTCTTT. This chain joins TRBV15 and TRBJ1-1; 8 positions match TRBD1. CDR1 is LNHNV and CDR2 is YYDKDF in the germline V gene (reference sequence). The CDR3 consists of 13 residues. The V and J ends lost 6 bases and 5 bases, in that order; junction bases with no gene match: 5.